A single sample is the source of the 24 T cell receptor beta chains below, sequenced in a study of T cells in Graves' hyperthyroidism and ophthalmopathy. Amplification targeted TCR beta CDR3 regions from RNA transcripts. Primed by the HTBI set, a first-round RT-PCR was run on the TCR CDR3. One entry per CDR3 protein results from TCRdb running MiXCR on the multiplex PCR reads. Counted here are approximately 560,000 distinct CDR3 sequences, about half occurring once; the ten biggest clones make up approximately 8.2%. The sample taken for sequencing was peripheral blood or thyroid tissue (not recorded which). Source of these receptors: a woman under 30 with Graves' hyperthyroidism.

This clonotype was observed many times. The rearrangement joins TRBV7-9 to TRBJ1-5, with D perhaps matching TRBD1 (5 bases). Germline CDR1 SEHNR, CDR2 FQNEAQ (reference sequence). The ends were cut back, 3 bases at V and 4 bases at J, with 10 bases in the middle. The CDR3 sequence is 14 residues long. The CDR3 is CASSFLGGNQPQHF. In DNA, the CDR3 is TGTGCCAGCAGCTTCTTGGGGGGGAATCAGCCCCAGCATTTT.

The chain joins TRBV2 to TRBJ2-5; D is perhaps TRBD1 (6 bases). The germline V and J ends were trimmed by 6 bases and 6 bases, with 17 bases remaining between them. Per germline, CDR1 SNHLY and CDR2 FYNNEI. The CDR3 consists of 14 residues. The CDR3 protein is CASRPGTRGKTQYF. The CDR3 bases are TGTGCCAGCAGACCCGGGACACGAGGGAAGACCCAGTACTTC. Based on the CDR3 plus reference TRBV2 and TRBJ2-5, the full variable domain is EPEVTQTPSHQVTQMGQEVILRCVPISNHLYFYWYRQILGQKVEFLVSFYNNEISEKSEIFDDQFSVERPDGSNFTLKIRSTKLEDSAMYFCASRPGTRGKTQYFGPGTRLLVL.

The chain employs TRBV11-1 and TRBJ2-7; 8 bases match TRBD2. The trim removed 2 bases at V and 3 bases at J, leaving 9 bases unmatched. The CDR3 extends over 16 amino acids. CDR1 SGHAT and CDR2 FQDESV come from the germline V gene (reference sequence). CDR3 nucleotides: TGTGCCAGCAGCTTACACGGGGGGGTCCTGGGCTACGAGCAGTACTTC. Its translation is CASSLHGGVLGYEQYF.

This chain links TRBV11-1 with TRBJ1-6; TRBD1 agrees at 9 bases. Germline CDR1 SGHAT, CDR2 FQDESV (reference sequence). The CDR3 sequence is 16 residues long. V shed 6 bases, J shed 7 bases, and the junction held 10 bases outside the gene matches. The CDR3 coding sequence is TGTGCCAGCAGTCGAGACGGGACAGGGAGCAATTCACCCCTCCACTTT. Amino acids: CASSRDGTGSNSPLHF. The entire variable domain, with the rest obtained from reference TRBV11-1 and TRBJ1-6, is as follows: EAEVAQSPRYKITEKSQAVAFWCDPISGHATLYWYRQILGQGPELLVQFQDESVVDDSQLPKDRFSAERLKGVDSTLKIQPAELGDSAMYLCASSRDGTGSNSPLHFGNGTRLTVT.

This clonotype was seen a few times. As DNA, the CDR3 is TGTGCCAGCAGCCAAGATTGGGCAGGGGGCTACACCTTC. It yields the protein CASSQDWAGGYTF. The V gene is TRBV9, the J gene TRBJ1-2; possibly TRBD1 for D (5 bases). In germline, CDR1 is SGDLS, CDR2 YYNGEE. This CDR3 comprises 13 residues. Trimming left V 4 bases short and J 8 bases short, with 15 bases between.

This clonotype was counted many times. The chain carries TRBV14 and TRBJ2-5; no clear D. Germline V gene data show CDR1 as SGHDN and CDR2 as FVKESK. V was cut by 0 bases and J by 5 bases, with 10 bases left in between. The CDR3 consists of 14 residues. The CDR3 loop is CASSQEAGSETQYF. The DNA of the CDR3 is TGTGCCAGCAGCCAAGAGGCAGGATCCGAGACCCAGTACTTC.

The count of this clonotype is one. The CDR3 coding sequence is TGTGCCAGCAGACTTAGAACGGGACAGAGTATCAACGAGCAGTACTTC. This encodes CASRLRTGQSINEQYF. The V and J genes are TRBV25-1 and TRBJ2-7, with 7 bases aligning to TRBD1. The CDR3 length is 16 residues. Germline V gene sequence: CDR1 MGHDK, CDR2 SYGVNS. V shed 6 bases and J 5 bases; nucleotides not matched to a gene: 16.

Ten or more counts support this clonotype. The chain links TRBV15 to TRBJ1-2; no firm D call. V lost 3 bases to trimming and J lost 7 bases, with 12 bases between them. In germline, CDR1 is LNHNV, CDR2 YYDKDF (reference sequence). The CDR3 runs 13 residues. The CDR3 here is CATSSPASRGYTF. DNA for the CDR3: TGTGCCACCAGCAGCCCGGCTTCGCGTGGCTACACCTTC.

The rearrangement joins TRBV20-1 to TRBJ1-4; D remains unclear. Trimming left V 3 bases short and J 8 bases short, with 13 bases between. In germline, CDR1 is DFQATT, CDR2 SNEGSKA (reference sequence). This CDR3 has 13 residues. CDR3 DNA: TGCAGTGCTAGCCCCGGCGAAGCAGAAAAACTGTTTTTT. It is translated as CSASPGEAEKLFF.

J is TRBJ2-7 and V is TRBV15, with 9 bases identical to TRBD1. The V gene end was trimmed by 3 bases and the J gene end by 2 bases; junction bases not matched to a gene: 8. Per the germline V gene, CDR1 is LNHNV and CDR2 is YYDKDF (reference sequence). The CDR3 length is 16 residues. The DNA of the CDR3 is TGTGCCACCAGCAGCGTTGAAGGGACAGGGACCTACGAGCAGTACTTC. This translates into CATSSVEGTGTYEQYF.

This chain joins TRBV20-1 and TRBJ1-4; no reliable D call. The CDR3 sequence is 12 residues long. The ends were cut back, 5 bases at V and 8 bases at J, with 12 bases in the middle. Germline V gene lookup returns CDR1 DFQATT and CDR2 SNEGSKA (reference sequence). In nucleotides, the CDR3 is TGCAGTGCTCGGAGAATTCGGGAAAAACTGTTTTTT. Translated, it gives CSARRIREKLFF.

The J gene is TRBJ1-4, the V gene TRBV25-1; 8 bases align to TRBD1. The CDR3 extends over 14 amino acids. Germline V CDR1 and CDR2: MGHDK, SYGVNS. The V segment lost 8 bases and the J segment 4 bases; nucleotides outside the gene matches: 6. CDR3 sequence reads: CASSDRVFNEKLFF. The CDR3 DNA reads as TGTGCCAGCTCGGACAGGGTCTTTAATGAAAAACTGTTTTTT.

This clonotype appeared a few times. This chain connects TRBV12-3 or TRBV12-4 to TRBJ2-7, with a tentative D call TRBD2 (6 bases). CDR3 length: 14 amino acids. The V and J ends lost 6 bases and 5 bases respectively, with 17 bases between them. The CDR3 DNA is TGTGCCAGCAGCCTCACCGGAGGGCCTCACGAGCAGTACTTC. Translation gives CASSLTGGPHEQYF.

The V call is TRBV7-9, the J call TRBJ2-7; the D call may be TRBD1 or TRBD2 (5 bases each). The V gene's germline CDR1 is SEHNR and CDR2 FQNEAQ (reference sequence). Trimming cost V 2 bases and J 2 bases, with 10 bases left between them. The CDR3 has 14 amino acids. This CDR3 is CASSLFRGPYEQYF. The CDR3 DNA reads TGTGCCAGCAGCTTATTCCGGGGCCCCTACGAGCAGTACTTC.

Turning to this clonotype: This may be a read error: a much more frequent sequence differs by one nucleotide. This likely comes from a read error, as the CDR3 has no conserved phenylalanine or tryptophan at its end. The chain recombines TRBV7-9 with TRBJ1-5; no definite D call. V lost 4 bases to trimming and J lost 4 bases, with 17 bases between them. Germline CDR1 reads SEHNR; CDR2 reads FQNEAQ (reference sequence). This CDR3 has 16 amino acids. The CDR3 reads CASSSSTGIANQPQHL. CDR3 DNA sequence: TGTGCCAGCAGCTCCTCGACGGGGATAGCAAATCAGCCCCAGCATCTT.

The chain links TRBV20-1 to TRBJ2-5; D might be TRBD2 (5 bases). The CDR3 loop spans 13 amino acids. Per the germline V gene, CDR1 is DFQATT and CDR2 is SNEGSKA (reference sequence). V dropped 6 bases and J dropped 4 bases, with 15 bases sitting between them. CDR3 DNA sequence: TGCAGTGCCTCCTCTCCGGGGAGAGAGACCCAGTACTTC. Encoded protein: CSASSPGRETQYF.

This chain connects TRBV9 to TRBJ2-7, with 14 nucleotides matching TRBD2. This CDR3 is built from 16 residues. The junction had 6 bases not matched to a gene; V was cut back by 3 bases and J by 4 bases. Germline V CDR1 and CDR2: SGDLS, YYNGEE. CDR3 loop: CASSERGTSGRYEQYF. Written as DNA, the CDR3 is TGTGCCAGCAGCGAAAGAGGGACTAGCGGGAGATACGAGCAGTACTTC. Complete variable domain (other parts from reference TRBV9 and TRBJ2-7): DSGVTQTPKHLITATGQRVTLRCSPRSGDLSVYWYQQSLDQGLQFLIQYYNGEERAKGNILERFSAQQFPDLHSELNLSSLELGDSALYFCASSERGTSGRYEQYFGPGTRLTVT.

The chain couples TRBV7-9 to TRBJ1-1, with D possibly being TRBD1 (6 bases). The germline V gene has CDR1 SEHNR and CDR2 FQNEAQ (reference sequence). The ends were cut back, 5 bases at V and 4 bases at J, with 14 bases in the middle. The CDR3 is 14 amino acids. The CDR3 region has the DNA TGTGCCAGCAGCCGAATCACAGGGTCCACTGAAGCTTTCTTT. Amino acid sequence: CASSRITGSTEAFF. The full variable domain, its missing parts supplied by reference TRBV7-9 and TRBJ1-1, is DTGVSQNPRHKITKRGQNVTFRCDPISEHNRLYWYRQTLGQGPEFLTYFQNEAQLEKSRLLSDRFSAERPKGSFSTLEIQRTEQGDSAMYLCASSRITGSTEAFFGQGTRLTVV.

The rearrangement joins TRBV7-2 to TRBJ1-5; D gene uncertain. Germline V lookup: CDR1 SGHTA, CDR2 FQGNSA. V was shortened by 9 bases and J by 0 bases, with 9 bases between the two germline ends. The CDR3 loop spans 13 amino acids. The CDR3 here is CASRESSNQPQHF. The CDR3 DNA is TGTGCCAGTCGGGAGAGTAGCAATCAGCCCCAGCATTTT.

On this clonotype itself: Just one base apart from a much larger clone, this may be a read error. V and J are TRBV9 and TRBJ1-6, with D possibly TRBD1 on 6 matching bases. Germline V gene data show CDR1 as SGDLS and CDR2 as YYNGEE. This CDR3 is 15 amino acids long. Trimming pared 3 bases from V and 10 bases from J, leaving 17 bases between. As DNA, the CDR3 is TGTGCCAGCAGCGCAGATCCAGGGGAGGGCTCACCCCTCCACTTT. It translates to CASSADPGEGSPLHF. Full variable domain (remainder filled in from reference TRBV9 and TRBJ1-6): DSGVTQTPKHLITATGQRVTLRCSPRSGDLSVYWYQQSLDQGLQFLIQYYNGEERAKGNILERFSAQQFPDLHSELNLSSLELGDSALYFCASSADPGEGSPLHFGNGTRLTVT.

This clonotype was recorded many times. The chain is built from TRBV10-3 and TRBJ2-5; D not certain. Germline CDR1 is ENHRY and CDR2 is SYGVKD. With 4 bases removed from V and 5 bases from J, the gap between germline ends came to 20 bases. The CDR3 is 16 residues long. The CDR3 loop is CAISGGFGPRLETQYF. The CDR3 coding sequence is TGTGCCATCAGTGGAGGATTCGGCCCCCGGCTGGAGACCCAGTACTTC.

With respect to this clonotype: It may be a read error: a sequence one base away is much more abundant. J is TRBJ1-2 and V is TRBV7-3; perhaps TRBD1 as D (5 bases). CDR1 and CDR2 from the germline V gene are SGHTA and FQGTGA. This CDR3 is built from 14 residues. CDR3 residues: CASSLNGGSDGYIF. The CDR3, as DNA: TGTGCCAGCAGCTTAAATGGGGGAAGCGATGGCTACATCTTC.

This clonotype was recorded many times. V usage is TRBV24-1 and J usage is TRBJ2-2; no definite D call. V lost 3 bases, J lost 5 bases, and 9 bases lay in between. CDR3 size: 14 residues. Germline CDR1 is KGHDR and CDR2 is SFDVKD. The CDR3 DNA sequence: TGTGCCACCAGTGATCTTGAAGGGACCGGGGAGCTGTTTTTT. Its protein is CATSDLEGTGELFF.

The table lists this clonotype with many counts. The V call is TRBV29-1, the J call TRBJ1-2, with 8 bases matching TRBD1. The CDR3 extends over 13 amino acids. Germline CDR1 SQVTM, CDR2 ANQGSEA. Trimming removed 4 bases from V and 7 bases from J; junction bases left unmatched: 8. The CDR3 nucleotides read TGCAGCGTTGCGCAGTCAGGGGGCTCTGGCTACACCTTC. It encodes CSVAQSGGSGYTF. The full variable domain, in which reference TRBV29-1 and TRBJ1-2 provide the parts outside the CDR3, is SAVISQKPSRDICQRGTSLTIQCQVDSQVTMMFWYRQQPGQSLTLIATANQGSEATYESGFVIDKFPISRPNLTFSTLTVSNMSPEDSSIYLCSVAQSGGSGYTFGSGTRLTVV.